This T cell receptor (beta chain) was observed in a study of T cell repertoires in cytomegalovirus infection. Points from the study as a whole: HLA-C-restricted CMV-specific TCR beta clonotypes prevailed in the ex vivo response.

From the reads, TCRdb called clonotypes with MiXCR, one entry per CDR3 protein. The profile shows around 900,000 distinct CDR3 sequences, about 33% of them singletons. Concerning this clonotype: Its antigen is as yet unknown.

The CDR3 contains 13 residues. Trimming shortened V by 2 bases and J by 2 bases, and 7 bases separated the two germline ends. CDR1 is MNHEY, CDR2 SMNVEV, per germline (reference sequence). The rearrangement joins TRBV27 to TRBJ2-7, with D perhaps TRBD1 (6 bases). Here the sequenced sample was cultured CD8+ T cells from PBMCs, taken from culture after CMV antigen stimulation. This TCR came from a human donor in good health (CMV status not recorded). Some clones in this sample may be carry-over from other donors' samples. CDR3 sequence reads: CASSLRDTYEQYF. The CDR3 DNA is TGTGCCAGCAGTTTACGGGACACCTACGAGCAGTACTTC.